This passage covers 15 T cell receptor beta chains from one sample sequenced in a study of T cells in localized non-small cell lung cancer. The table came from immunoSEQ multiplex PCR; TCRdb's copy has only in-frame clones and leaves some out. The table includes about 28,000 clones, roughly 80% detected once. Sequencing used peripheral blood mononuclear cells, obtained before any cancer treatment. These receptors all stem from a man aged 40 to 70 with stage III lung adenocarcinoma.

This chain uses TRBV28 with TRBJ1-5; D might be TRBD1 (5 bases). This CDR3 is built from 15 residues. V lost 6 bases and J lost 4, with 16 bases in between. Germline loops: CDR1 MDHEN, CDR2 SYDVKM. CDR3 residues: CASSPFGGGNQPQHF. In DNA, the CDR3 is TGTGCCAGCAGCCCCTTTGGGGGGGGGAATCAGCCCCAGCATTTT.

This sequence joins TRBV28 and TRBJ1-2; a possible D gene is TRBD1 (6 bases). CDR3 length equals 14 residues. Germline loops: CDR1 MDHEN, CDR2 SYDVKM. Trimming took 8 bases from V and 5 from J, leaving 18 bases between them. The CDR3 DNA reads as TGTGCCAGCGGACAGACCACCGACTATTATGGCTACACCTTC. This sequence encodes CASGQTTDYYGYTF.

This clone occurred once. The rearrangement uses TRBV6-1 and TRBJ2-3; tentative D call: TRBD1 (6 bases). V shed 4 bases and J shed 2 bases, with 16 bases lying between them. CDR1 and CDR2 from the germline V gene are MNHNS and SASEGT. The CDR3 length is 16 residues. CDR3 coding DNA: TGTGCCAGCAGTGGCCGGACAGCGTCGCCCACAGATACGCAGTATTTT. Translating it yields CASSGRTASPTDTQYF.

The chain carries TRBV6-6 and TRBJ1-1; a possible D gene is TRBD1 (5 bases). The CDR3 runs 13 residues. Trimming left V 7 bases short and J 5 bases short, with 14 bases between. Germline values: CDR1 MNHNY, CDR2 SVGAGI (reference sequence). The CDR3 sequence: CASTPGVRTEAFF. The CDR3 DNA reads as TGTGCCAGCACTCCGGGGGTAAGAACTGAAGCTTTCTTT.

The chain combines TRBV7-2 with TRBJ2-3; 8 bases line up with TRBD1. The CDR3 loop spans 14 amino acids. Germline assignment: CDR1 SGHTA and CDR2 FQGNSA. Trimming removed 4 bases from V and 1 base from J; junction bases left unmatched: 1. CDR3 sequence: CASSSQGGTDTQYF. The CDR3, as DNA: TGTGCCAGCAGCTCACAGGGGGGCACAGATACGCAGTATTTT.

This clone was detected once. V and J are TRBV2 and TRBJ1-4; D gene unclear. The V end lost 0 bases, the J end lost 5 bases, and 7 bases lay between the germline ends. CDR1 and CDR2 (germline): SNHLY, FYNNEI. The CDR3 has 14 residues. CDR3 sequence (DNA): TGTGCCAGCAGTGAAGCTCTAACAAATGAAAAACTGTTTTTT. Translating it yields CASSEALTNEKLFF.

This clone was counted only a few times. The V gene is TRBV4-2, the J gene TRBJ1-3, with D hard to call. Trimming shortened V by 5 bases and J by 2 bases, and 10 bases separated the two germline ends. Germline CDR1 reads LGHNA; CDR2 reads YNFKEQ. This CDR3 comprises 14 residues. CDR3 sequence: CASSGGGAGNTIYF. In nucleotides, the CDR3 is TGTGCCAGCAGCGGCGGAGGAGCTGGAAACACCATATATTTT.

V is TRBV7-2 and J is TRBJ2-1; D unresolved. This CDR3 region has 15 residues. Trimming took 1 base from V and 0 from J, leaving 7 bases between them. Per germline, CDR1 SGHTA and CDR2 FQGNSA. This CDR3 is CASSLGESSYNEQFF. DNA of the CDR3: TGTGCCAGCAGCTTAGGCGAGAGCTCCTACAATGAGCAGTTCTTC.

The chain uses TRBV7-9 and TRBJ2-5; no clear D. Germline-derived CDR1 and CDR2 are SEHNR and FQNEAQ (reference sequence). The CDR3 extends over 14 amino acids. V lost 0 bases and J lost 4, with 9 bases in between. The CDR3, as DNA: TGTGCCAGCAGCTTAGCAGGGCGAGGAGAGACCCAGTACTTC. It encodes CASSLAGRGETQYF.

J is TRBJ1-4 and V is TRBV19; no reliable D call. The germline V gene has CDR1 LNHDA and CDR2 SQIVND (reference sequence). The CDR3 loop spans 14 amino acids. V lost 6 bases, J lost 0 bases, and 8 bases lay in between. CDR3 sequence: CASRGLATNEKLFF. CDR3 nucleotide sequence: TGTGCCAGTAGGGGCCTTGCAACTAATGAAAAACTGTTTTTT.

The genes are TRBV9 and TRBJ1-1, with D possibly TRBD1 on 5 matching bases. In germline, CDR1 is SGDLS, CDR2 YYNGEE. Deletions cut 2 bases from V and 10 bases from J, with 12 bases between. The CDR3 is 12 amino acids. The CDR3 reads CASSVGTNGAFF. DNA of the CDR3: TGTGCCAGCAGCGTGGGGACCAATGGAGCTTTCTTT.

The V and J genes are TRBV2 and TRBJ2-7, with D hard to call. V was pared by 7 bases and J by 3 bases, with 13 bases between. The CDR3 contains 13 residues. The germline V gene encodes CDR1 SNHLY and CDR2 FYNNEI. In DNA form, the CDR3 reads TGTGCCAGCATCGATGGAATAAGCTACGAGCAGTACGTC. This codes for CASIDGISYEQYV.

The chain carries TRBV5-1 and TRBJ2-5; maybe TRBD2 (5 bases). CDR1 is SGHRS, CDR2 YFSETQ, per germline. V lost 2 bases, J lost 0 bases, and 8 bases lay in between. The CDR3 covers 14 residues. CDR3 in DNA: TGCGCCAGCAGCTTCGGGGATAACCAAGAGACCCAGTACTTC. Its translation is CASSFGDNQETQYF.

The chain carries TRBV11-2 and TRBJ1-1; D remains ambiguous. The CDR3 consists of 12 residues. The V gene's germline CDR1 is SGHAT and CDR2 FQNNGV. Trimming removed 3 bases at V and 7 bases at J, with 9 bases between. The CDR3 sequence: CASSFFENEAFF. The CDR3, as DNA: TGTGCCAGCAGCTTCTTTGAAAATGAAGCTTTCTTT.

The chain joins TRBV4-1 to TRBJ2-3; D is unclear. Germline V gene data show CDR1 as MGHRA and CDR2 as YSYEKL. This CDR3 has 13 residues. V gave up 6 bases and J gave up 2 bases, with 9 bases separating them. Here the CDR3 reads CASSPPSTDTQYF. CDR3 nucleotides: TGCGCCAGCAGTCCCCCCTCCACAGATACGCAGTATTTT.